This is a list of T cell receptor beta chains from one sample in a study of Ad26.COV2.S vaccination and SARS-CoV-2 variants. Clones were read by immunoSEQ multiplex PCR, and TCRdb kept only the in-frame ones, dropping some. Of about 350,000 clones listed, around 90% are singletons. Source: peripheral blood, taken in a trial of Ad26.COV2.S vaccine versus placebo. All receptors derive from a person aged 18-60 years who received the Ad26.COV2.S COVID-19 vaccine or a placebo. CDR3s include the opening cysteine and the closing phenylalanine or tryptophan. The D gene is left open where the match is weak. Size is stated for part of the rows, as once, few or many counts, or as a class when the clone is expanded.

>TRBV4-3|.|TRBJ2-7|.
TGCGCCAGCAGCCAAGTAGGAGCTCAAACGGCCTACGAGCAGTACTTC
CASSQVGAQTAYEQYF
>TRBV29-1|.|TRBJ2-7|.
TGCAGCGTTGAACGGGACAACTACGAGCAGTACTTC
CSVERDNYEQYF
>TRBV19|.|TRBJ2-3|TRBD1
TGTGCCAGTAGTGCACAGGGGGCGCTGACAGATACGCAGTATTTT
CASSAQGALTDTQYF
>TRBV2|once|TRBJ2-3|TRBD1
TGTGCCAGTCTGAGTCAATTAGCTCGGACAGGTTTGAGGCAGTGTTTT
CASLSQLARTGLRQCF
>TRBV29-1|.|TRBJ1-4|.
TGCAGCGGCCGGACAGATAATAATGAAAAACTGTTTTTT
CSGRTDNNEKLFF
>TRBV6-5|.|TRBJ2-4|.
TGTGCCAGCAGTACTGTGGACAGGGAGGGCATTCAGTACTTC
CASSTVDREGIQYF
>TRBV7-9|few|TRBJ1-2|TRBD1
TGTGCCAGCAGCTTAGTGGGACAGCTAACATCGGGTGGCTACACCTTC
CASSLVGQLTSGGYTF
>TRBV4-2|.|TRBJ2-7|.
TGTGCCAGCCGACCCCAAGGGTCCTACGAGCAGTACTTC
CASRPQGSYEQYF
>TRBV4-1|.|TRBJ1-1|TRBD1
TGCGCCAGCAGCCACCCCCGGGCAACAGGGGGCATGAACACTGAAGCTTTCTTT
CASSHPRATGGMNTEAFF
>TRBV12-5|.|TRBJ1-1|.
TGTGCTAGTGGTTTGGGCGGGGTTTCAGCTTTCTTT
CASGLGGVSAFF
>TRBV6-5|.|TRBJ2-1|.
TGTGCCAGCACCAGCCAAGGCTTCTCCTACAATGAGCAGTTCTTC
CASTSQGFSYNEQFF
>TRBV19|.|TRBJ2-3|.
TGTGCCAGTAGTATCGACAGGAGCACAGATACGCAGTATTTT
CASSIDRSTDTQYF
>TRBV5-1|.|TRBJ1-6|TRBD1
TGCGCCAGCACCCCGGGACAGGTTAATTCACCCCTCCACTTT
CASTPGQVNSPLHF
>TRBV6-5|.|TRBJ1-1|.
TGTGCCAGCAAATTTGGGCAGAACACTGAAGCTTTCTTT
CASKFGQNTEAFF
>TRBV7-3|.|TRBJ1-1|TRBD1
TGTGCCAGCCGACAGGGGTTGAACACTGAAGCTTTCTTT
CASRQGLNTEAFF
>TRBV19|.|TRBJ1-2|.
TGTGCCAGTAGTGGTCGGCTCGGGGCTAGGCGGAGTGGCTACACCTTC
CASSGRLGARRSGYTF
>TRBV11-2|.|TRBJ2-7|TRBD1
TGTGCCAGCAGCCATACCCCCGACAGGGTAGGTTTCTACGAGCAGTACTTC
CASSHTPDRVGFYEQYF
>TRBV7-9|.|TRBJ2-7|.
TGTGCCAGCAGCCCGACCTCCTACGAGCAGTACTTC
CASSPTSYEQYF
>TRBV3-1/TRBV3-2|.|TRBJ1-1|.
TGTGCCAGCAACGTCCGGGGCACTGAAGCTTTCTTT
CASNVRGTEAFF
>TRBV7-2|once|TRBJ1-1|.
TGTGCCAGCAGCTTCCGTCGACTAGAGAACACTGAAGCTTTCTTT
CASSFRRLENTEAFF
>TRBV7-9|.|TRBJ1-1|.
TGTGCCAGCAGCGTAAAAAGATCGAACACTGAAGCTTTCTTT
CASSVKRSNTEAFF
>TRBV29-1|.|TRBJ2-2|.
TGCAGCGTTGAATGCACGAACACCGGGGAGCTGTTTTTT
CSVECTNTGELFF
>TRBV28|.|TRBJ1-4|TRBD1
TGTGCCAGCAGTCTGACAGGGTACCTCAATGAAAAACTGTTTTTT
CASSLTGYLNEKLFF
>TRBV9|few|TRBJ2-1|.
TGTGCCAGCAGCGTGGAGGATGAGCAGTTCTTC
CASSVEDEQFF
>TRBV7-2|.|TRBJ2-1|TRBD2
TGTGCCAGCAGCTTCCGGACTAGCGGGATTAAGGATGAGCAGTTCTTC
CASSFRTSGIKDEQFF
>TRBV9|.|TRBJ2-3|TRBD2
TGTGCCAGCAGCCCTCGGACTAGCGGGGGCCTCACAGATACGCAGTATTTT
CASSPRTSGGLTDTQYF
>TRBV6-6|.|TRBJ1-2|.
TGTGCCAGCAGTTACATGGGCGAGCAGAGCTATGGCTACACCTTC
CASSYMGEQSYGYTF
>TRBV5-1|once|TRBJ1-4|TRBD1
TGCGCCAGCAGCGCCGACAGGGGTGGGATGACTAATGAAAAACTGTTTTTT
CASSADRGGMTNEKLFF
>TRBV7-2|.|TRBJ2-7|.
TGTGCCAGCAGCCTAGGAATGGTCTCCTACGAGCAGTACTTC
CASSLGMVSYEQYF
>TRBV4-3|.|TRBJ2-3|TRBD2
TGCGCCAGCAGCTCCCTAAGCGGGAGGGTCGGGACAGATACGCAGTATTTT
CASSSLSGRVGTDTQYF
>TRBV27|.|TRBJ2-1|TRBD1
TGTGCCAGCAGCCCTGACAGGGGGACCTACAATGAGCAGTTCTTC
CASSPDRGTYNEQFF
>TRBV9|.|TRBJ1-1|.
TGTGCCAGCAGCGTACTTTCGAACACTGAAGCTTTCTTT
CASSVLSNTEAFF
>TRBV5-1|.|TRBJ2-5|TRBD1
TGCGCCAGCAGCTCGGACAGGGTGGAGACCCAGTACTTC
CASSSDRVETQYF
>TRBV5-4|.|TRBJ1-1|TRBD1
TGTGCCAGCAGCCCGTGGGGACAGGGGAACACTGAAGCTTTCTTT
CASSPWGQGNTEAFF
>TRBV3-1/TRBV3-2|.|TRBJ1-5|TRBD1
TGTGCCAGCAGCCAGACAGGGTTGACTCAGCCCCAGCATTTT
CASSQTGLTQPQHF
>TRBV2|.|TRBJ1-5|TRBD1
TGTGCCAGCAGTACCGCAATGGGACAGACTTATAGCAATCAGCCCCAGCATTTT
CASSTAMGQTYSNQPQHF
>TRBV4-1|.|TRBJ1-4|.
TGCGCCAGCAGCCAATACTACCCGCCCCCAGAGAAACTGTTTTTT
CASSQYYPPPEKLFF
>TRBV6-2/TRBV6-3|.|TRBJ1-1|.
TGTGCCAGCAGCCCCCGGGAGGGGAGGATGAACACTGAAGCTTTCTTT
CASSPREGRMNTEAFF
>TRBV11-2|few|TRBJ2-3|.
TGTGCCAGCAGCTTAGATGTCCTGGATACGCAGTATTTT
CASSLDVLDTQYF
>TRBV9|few|TRBJ2-1|.
TGTGCCAGCAGCGTAGGGGCAGGGAACAATGAGCAGTTCTTC
CASSVGAGNNEQFF
>TRBV5-6|.|TRBJ2-6|.
TGTGCCAGCAGTTATTTAAGGGGTTCAGCCCTCTCTGGGGCCAACGTCCTGACTTTC
CASSYLRGSALSGANVLTF
>TRBV7-3|.|TRBJ2-1|TRBD2
TGTGCCAGCAGCCGCGCTAGCGGGGGGCGCAATGAGCAGTTCTTC
CASSRASGGRNEQFF
>TRBV7-9|.|TRBJ1-1|TRBD1
TGTGCCAGCAGCTTACGGCTCGGACAGGGGAGTACTGAAGCTTTCTTT
CASSLRLGQGSTEAFF
>TRBV7-2|.|TRBJ2-3|TRBD2
TGTGCCAGCAGCCCCTTACTAGCGGGGACAGATACGCAGTATTTT
CASSPLLAGTDTQYF
>TRBV7-3|.|TRBJ2-2|TRBD2
TGTGCCAGCAGCCCTAGCGGGGCGAACACCGGGGAGCTGTTTTTT
CASSPSGANTGELFF
>TRBV3-1/TRBV3-2|.|TRBJ2-7|.
TGTGCCAGCAGCCAAGATCGAGCGACGTTCCAGTACTTC
CASSQDRATFQYF
>TRBV27|.|TRBJ2-5|.
TGTGCCAGCAGCCCAGGACTGATTTTCCAAGAGACCCAGTACTTC
CASSPGLIFQETQYF
>TRBV6-2/TRBV6-3|once|TRBJ2-3|TRBD1
TGTGCCAGCAGTTACAGGGCAGGGGGCCCGTATTTT
CASSYRAGGPYF
>TRBV7-2|few|TRBJ1-1|.
TGTGCCAGCAGCTTAGAAGGGAACACTGAAGCTTTCTTT
CASSLEGNTEAFF
>TRBV9|few|TRBJ2-2|TRBD1
TGTGCCAGCAGCGTCCGGTGGTCAGGGGGCACGGACACCGGGGAGCTGTTTTTT
CASSVRWSGGTDTGELFF
>TRBV6-5|few|TRBJ2-7|.
TGTGCCAGCAGCCAGGAATGGGGGGTTTACGAGCAGTACTTC
CASSQEWGVYEQYF
>TRBV28|.|TRBJ1-2|.
TGTGCCAGCAGTTGGGGAGGGAGCAACTATGGCTACACCTTC
CASSWGGSNYGYTF
>TRBV27|.|TRBJ1-5|.
TGTGCCAGCAAAGGCGGCAGGGATAATCAGCCCCAGCATTTT
CASKGGRDNQPQHF